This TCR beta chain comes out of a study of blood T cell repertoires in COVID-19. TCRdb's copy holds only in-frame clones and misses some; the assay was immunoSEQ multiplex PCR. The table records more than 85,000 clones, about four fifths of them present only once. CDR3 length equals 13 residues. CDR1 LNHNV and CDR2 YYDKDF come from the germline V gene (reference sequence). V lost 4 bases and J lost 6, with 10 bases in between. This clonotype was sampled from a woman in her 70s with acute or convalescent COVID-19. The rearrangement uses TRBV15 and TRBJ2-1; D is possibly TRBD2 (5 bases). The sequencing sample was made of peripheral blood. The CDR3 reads CATSIGLPNEQFF. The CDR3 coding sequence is TGTGCCACCAGCATCGGACTCCCCAATGAGCAGTTCTTC.